This TCR beta chain was observed in a study of T cells in Graves' hyperthyroidism and ophthalmopathy. Regions amplified from RNA transcripts were the TCR beta CDR3 regions. The HTBI set primed first-round TCR CDR3 RT-PCR. TCRdb analysed the multiplex PCR reads with MiXCR anew, one entry per CDR3 protein. The sample yields over 450,000 distinct CDR3 sequences, approximately 15% seen once. Used for diagnoses were clinical symptoms, serum thyroxine and TRAb, thyroid ultrasound and orbital computed tomography. Source material for PBMCs was about 10 ml fresh peripheral blood. The CDR3 has 14 residues. The germline gives CDR1 SGHRS, CDR2 YFSETQ. Trimming removed 0 bases at V and 9 bases at J, with 13 bases between.

V gene TRBV5-1 combines with J gene TRBJ2-1; TRBD1 is a possible D gene (5 bases). The receptor was derived from a woman aged 18-29 years with Graves' hyperthyroidism. The sample comprised blood. The CDR3 spells CASSLDPQGSEQFF. In DNA form, the CDR3 reads TGCGCCAGCAGCTTGGACCCGCAGGGTAGTGAGCAGTTCTTC. Together with reference TRBV5-1 and TRBJ2-1, the CDR3 gives the full variable domain: KAGVTQTPRYLIKTRGQQVTLSCSPISGHRSVSWYQQTPGQGLQFLFEYFSETQRNKGNFPGRFSGRQFSNSRSEMNVSTLELGDSALYLCASSLDPQGSEQFFGPGTRLTVL.